A single sample is the source of the 26 T cell receptor beta chains below, sequenced in a study of T-cell memory formation after mild COVID-19. TCRdb re-called the 5' RACE reads with MiXCR, one entry per CDR3 protein. Among about 420,000 distinct CDR3 sequences, 20% to 30% were seen once, and the ten largest hold around 13%. Sequenced input: PBMCs or a T cell subset sorted from them (not recorded which). The receptors here all came from an adult woman who had mild COVID-19 (a few samples of this study predate the infection). Cell type and time point are not known.

There are a few counts of this clonotype. The chain employs TRBV6-2 or TRBV6-3 and TRBJ2-3; D may be TRBD2 (7 bases). Trimming stripped 6 bases from V and 2 bases from J, with 15 bases between. Looked up from germline, CDR1 is MNHEY and CDR2 is SVGEGT. The CDR3 length is 15 residues. The CDR3 sequence is CASSFNGGATDTQYF. The DNA of the CDR3 is TGTGCCAGCAGCTTCAATGGGGGGGCCACAGATACGCAGTATTTT.

J is TRBJ1-3 and V is TRBV12-3 or TRBV12-4, with a tentative D call TRBD1 (5 bases). V shed 2 bases and J shed 7 bases, with 12 bases lying between them. The CDR3 covers 14 residues. The CDR3: CASSLQGAVNTIYF. In DNA form, the CDR3 reads TGTGCCAGCAGTTTACAGGGTGCTGTGAACACCATATATTTT.

This sequence joins TRBV5-1 and TRBJ2-7; 7 nucleotides agree with TRBD2. The ends lost 5 bases at V and 0 bases at J; junction bases unmatched: 8. CDR3 length equals 15 residues. CDR1 and CDR2 from the germline V gene are SGHRS and YFSETQ. The CDR3 DNA follows: TGCGCCAGCAGACCCCGGGGGGTGAGCTCCTACGAGCAGTACTTC. This translates into CASRPRGVSSYEQYF.

This clonotype has more than one count but fewer than ten. The rearrangement links TRBV6-5 to TRBJ1-2; the D gene is possibly TRBD1 (5 bases). Trimming cost V 3 bases and J 0 bases, with 14 bases left between them. The CDR3 totals 16 residues. Per the germline V gene, CDR1 is MNHEY and CDR2 is SVGAGI. DNA of the CDR3: TGTGCCAGCAGTTATGGGGCGGTCACAACTAACTATGGCTACACCTTC. This codes for CASSYGAVTTNYGYTF.

The chain recombines TRBV7-8 with TRBJ1-5; 8 nucleotides line up with TRBD1. Germline V gives CDR1 SGHVS, CDR2 FQNEAQ. The CDR3 contains 14 residues. V trimming: 5 bases; J trimming: 6 bases; junction bases outside the gene matches: 6. The CDR3: CASSRDRSSQPQHF. In nucleotides, the CDR3 is TGTGCCAGCAGCAGGGACAGGTCTTCTCAGCCCCAGCATTTT.

The chain joins TRBV25-1 to TRBJ2-7; D may be TRBD1 (6 bases). Germline CDR1 is MGHDK and CDR2 is SYGVNS. Trimming took 1 base from V and 0 from J, leaving 7 bases between them. The CDR3 spans 14 residues. CDR3 sequence: CASSESGVSYEQYF. The DNA of the CDR3 is TGTGCCAGCAGTGAATCAGGGGTCTCCTACGAGCAGTACTTC.

The chain has TRBV25-1 and TRBJ1-3; TRBD1 aligns across 9 bases. CDR1 is MGHDK, CDR2 SYGVNS, per germline. CDR3 length equals 15 residues. J lost 2 bases, V lost 6 bases, and 5 bases had no gene match. The CDR3 sequence is CASSTGQGPGNTIYF. The CDR3 bases are TGTGCCAGCAGCACGGGACAGGGTCCTGGAAACACCATATATTTT.

The rearrangement uses TRBV12-3 or TRBV12-4 and TRBJ2-2; 7 positions match TRBD1. The CDR3 totals 15 residues. J was trimmed by 1 base and V by 7 bases; bases with no gene match: 6. The CDR3, as DNA: TGTGCCAGCACCCCCGGGACAGTGAACACCGGGGAGCTGTTTTTT. Its protein product is CASTPGTVNTGELFF.

This clonotype was observed a handful of times. The chain recombines TRBV9 with TRBJ2-1; D ambiguous. Germline-derived CDR1 and CDR2 are SGDLS and YYNGEE. The germline V and J ends were trimmed by 0 bases and 3 bases, with 4 bases remaining between them. The CDR3 is 13 amino acids. In nucleotides, the CDR3 is TGTGCCAGCAGCGTAGGCTTCTACAATGAGCAGTTCTTC. Translating gives CASSVGFYNEQFF.

The chain combines TRBV20-1 with TRBJ2-2; 10 nucleotides line up with TRBD2. Trimming at V came to 2 bases and at J to 7 bases, leaving 7 bases not matched to a gene. This CDR3 is 15 amino acids long. Germline-derived CDR1 and CDR2 are DFQATT and SNEGSKA (reference sequence). Here the CDR3 DNA reads TGCAGTGCTAGAATGAGCGGGAGGGCGAACGGGGAGCTGTTTTTT. It codes for CSARMSGRANGELFF.

This clonotype was found a few times. The chain recombines TRBV5-1 with TRBJ1-2; no reliable D call. V lost 4 bases, J lost 3 bases, and 13 bases lay in between. The germline V gene has CDR1 SGHRS and CDR2 YFSETQ. The CDR3 contains 14 residues. CDR3 sequence reads: CASSPLEQHYGYTF. CDR3 in DNA: TGCGCCAGCAGCCCTCTGGAACAGCACTATGGCTACACCTTC.

The CDR3 here is CASSPDRGGSGANVLTF. Here the CDR3 DNA reads TGTGCCAGCAGCCCTGACAGGGGGGGCTCTGGGGCCAACGTCCTGACTTTC. V and J are TRBV12-3 or TRBV12-4 and TRBJ2-6, with TRBD1 identical over 9 bases. The ends lost 6 bases at V and 0 bases at J; junction bases unmatched: 6. The CDR3 covers 17 residues.

For this clonotype: A read error may be the cause here, since a much bigger clone is one base away. The chain employs TRBV29-1 and TRBJ2-7; 8 bases line up with TRBD2. Germline-derived CDR1 and CDR2 are SQVTM and ANQGSEA. This CDR3 has 14 residues. V was clipped by 7 bases and J by 2 bases; unmatched bases: 10. CDR3: CSATDSGGPYEQYF. The CDR3 DNA sequence: TGCAGCGCTACGGACAGCGGGGGTCCCTACGAGCAGTACTTC.

In this sample, this clonotype turned up a few times. The chain recombines TRBV6-5 with TRBJ2-7, with D tentatively TRBD1 (8 bases). V lost 7 bases and J lost 1, with 17 bases in between. Germline CDR1 reads MNHEY; CDR2 reads SVGAGI. CDR3 length: 15 residues. The DNA of the CDR3 is TGTGCCAGCACCCCGGGAGGACAGGGATCCTACGAGCAGTACTTC. Protein sequence: CASTPGGQGSYEQYF.

This clonotype was recorded a few times. The V call is TRBV4-3, the J call TRBJ2-2, with 7 bases identical to TRBD1. With 0 bases clipped from V and 6 bases from J, the junction kept 10 bases outside the gene matches. This CDR3 is 17 amino acids long. Germline V CDR1 and CDR2: LGHNA, YSLEER. In nucleotides, the CDR3 is TGCGCCAGCAGCCAAGACCCCCAGGGGGTGGCGTCCGGGGAGCTGTTTTTT. Translated, it gives CASSQDPQGVASGELFF.

This sequence joins TRBV6-2 or TRBV6-3 and TRBJ1-1, with unresolved D. The V gene lost 0 bases and the J gene lost 1 base, with 12 bases spanning the gap. CDR3 length: 16 amino acids. Germline-derived CDR1 and CDR2 are MNHEY and SVGEGT. CDR3 amino acids: CASSYSPAGSNTEAFF. The CDR3 bases are TGTGCCAGCAGTTACTCGCCGGCAGGATCGAACACTGAAGCTTTCTTT.

In this sample, this clonotype turned up a few times. The genes are TRBV29-1 and TRBJ2-1, with a tentative D call TRBD2 (5 bases). Trimming cost V 3 bases and J 1 base, with 13 bases left between them. This CDR3 is built from 15 residues. Germline V lookup: CDR1 SQVTM, CDR2 ANQGSEA. The DNA of the CDR3 is TGCAGCGTTGACGCTTGGCGGGCATCCTACAATGAGCAGTTCTTC. Its protein product is CSVDAWRASYNEQFF.

This clonotype was observed a single time. CDR3: CASSPYAGTVTYNEQFF. The CDR3 DNA is TGTGCCAGCAGCCCCTACGCCGGGACAGTCACGTACAATGAGCAGTTCTTC. This chain uses TRBV4-2 with TRBJ2-1, with TRBD1 matching 7 bases. There are 17 residues in the CDR3. The V segment lost 4 bases and the J segment 4 bases; nucleotides outside the gene matches: 13. Germline V lookup: CDR1 LGHNA, CDR2 YNFKEQ.

This chain joins TRBV27 and TRBJ2-2; the D gene is possibly TRBD1 (6 bases). CDR1 is MNHEY, CDR2 SMNVEV, per germline (reference sequence). The CDR3 extends over 14 amino acids. Trimming stripped 5 bases from V and 5 bases from J, with 12 bases between. The CDR3 here is CASSPRQATGELFF. CDR3 bases: TGTGCCAGCAGTCCGAGACAGGCTACCGGGGAGCTGTTTTTT.

The V call is TRBV20-1, the J call TRBJ1-5; 7 nucleotides line up with TRBD1. With 2 bases clipped from V and 6 bases from J, the junction kept 4 bases outside the gene matches. This CDR3 has 13 amino acids. Germline CDR1 reads DFQATT; CDR2 reads SNEGSKA (reference sequence). The CDR3 DNA follows: TGCAGTGCTAGACGGCAGGGGGGTCAGCCCCAGCATTTT. Its protein product is CSARRQGGQPQHF.

The genes are TRBV11-2 and TRBJ2-5; weak D call: TRBD2 (6 bases). The CDR3 has 13 amino acids. CDR1 and CDR2 from the germline V gene are SGHAT and FQNNGV. V was trimmed by 8 bases and J by 5 bases, leaving 15 bases between them. CDR3 DNA: TGTGCCAGCTCCTGGGGCGGGATGGAGACCCAGTACTTC. It specifies CASSWGGMETQYF.

The V gene is TRBV10-3, the J gene TRBJ2-5, with 7 bases lining up with TRBD2. Germline loops: CDR1 ENHRY, CDR2 SYGVKD. The J segment lost 2 bases and the V segment lost 8 bases, leaving 2 bases of the junction unmatched. This CDR3 spans 12 amino acids. The CDR3 DNA follows: TGTGCCATCGCGGGAGCGCAAGAGACCCAGTACTTC. The encoded protein is CAIAGAQETQYF.

The rearrangement links TRBV3-1 to TRBJ2-7, with TRBD1 identical over 10 bases. This CDR3 region has 17 residues. Trimming at V came to 0 bases and at J to 2 bases, leaving 7 bases not matched to a gene. Germline V lookup: CDR1 LGHDT, CDR2 YNNKEL (reference sequence). For the CDR3, the DNA is TGTGCCAGCAGCCAAGATAGATTCGGGACAGGGGCCTACGAGCAGTACTTC. Translating it yields CASSQDRFGTGAYEQYF.

The CDR3 loop reads CATSRDLETGDTEAFF. Here the CDR3 DNA reads TGTGCCACCAGCAGAGATCTAGAGACAGGGGACACTGAAGCTTTCTTT. The chain joins TRBV15 to TRBJ1-1; 8 bases line up with TRBD1. In germline, CDR1 is LNHNV, CDR2 YYDKDF (reference sequence). With V trimmed by 0 bases and J by 3 bases, 6 bases remained unmatched. CDR3 length equals 16 residues.

This chain joins TRBV2 and TRBJ2-3; 12 positions match TRBD2. Looked up from germline, CDR1 is SNHLY and CDR2 is FYNNEI. Trimming took 6 bases from V and 5 from J; bases not matched to a gene: 9. This CDR3 has 16 amino acids. CDR3 coding DNA: TGTGCCAGCAGGACTAGCGGGGGAGGTTACGGAGATACGCAGTATTTT. This gives the protein CASRTSGGGYGDTQYF. Full variable domain (outside the CDR3, taken from reference TRBV2 and TRBJ2-3): EPEVTQTPSHQVTQMGQEVILRCVPISNHLYFYWYRQILGQKVEFLVSFYNNEISEKSEIFDDQFSVERPDGSNFTLKIRSTKLEDSAMYFCASRTSGGGYGDTQYFGPGTRLTVL.

The chain employs TRBV10-1 and TRBJ2-1, with unresolved D. The length of the CDR3 is 14 residues. V lost 1 base, J lost 9 bases, and 13 bases lay in between. The germline V gene encodes CDR1 WNHNN and CDR2 SYGVQD (reference sequence). CDR3 nucleotide sequence: TGCGCCAGCAGTGAGTTTAATAGGCCTTGTGAGCAGTTCTTC. It is translated as CASSEFNRPCEQFF.